Listed below are T cell receptor beta chains from one sample, sequenced in a study of tumor-infiltrating lymphocytes in primary liver carcinoma. Each CDR3 protein is one row after TCRdb ran MiXCR on the multiplex PCR reads. The table has 40,000 or so distinct CDR3 sequences, around 75% seen once. The sequenced sample was tumor-adjacent normal liver tissue. The receptor set was obtained from a man aged 35-49 years with primary liver carcinoma and hepatitis B virus infection. Each CDR3 is given with its conserved first and last residue.

v_call	j_call	cdr3_aa
TRBV6-2/TRBV6-3	TRBJ2-1	CTRRPRTSGRTNEQFF
TRBV6-1	TRBJ2-3	CASKLITDTQYF
TRBV6-2/TRBV6-3	TRBJ2-7	CASSLGVAGSFEQYF
TRBV11-2	TRBJ2-1	CASSLGIAGEQSF
TRBV12-3/TRBV12-4	TRBJ2-1	CASLSSGRTGEQFF
TRBV29-1	TRBJ2-7	CIMAYRLSAYEQYF
TRBV29-1	TRBJ2-7	CSVVTSRESEQYF
TRBV12-3/TRBV12-4	TRBJ1-1	CASSPATEAIF
TRBV11-2	TRBJ2-1	CANTLGPGVEQFF
TRBV29-1	TRBJ2-1	CSVVPSFGHNEQFF
TRBV18	TRBJ2-1	CASSPPGGRVYNDQFF
TRBV11-2	TRBJ2-7	CASSSNMNSYEQYF
TRBV11-2	TRBJ2-2	CASNLRDRNTGEQFF
TRBV29-1	TRBJ1-1	CSAKGLLITEALF
TRBV5-6	TRBJ2-7	CASSLSREEAYEQYF
TRBV2	TRBJ2-3	CASGVPAPDTQYF
TRBV4-1	TRBJ2-5	CASSQGTVLEETQYF
TRBV28	TRBJ2-5	CASSLGDTETQYF
TRBV5-1	TRBJ2-7	CASIFGRVDKQYF
TRBV28	TRBJ2-1	CASSLQYNEQFF
TRBV20-1	TRBJ1-2	CSTRKGLSSGYTF
TRBV10-2	TRBJ2-6	CASYSSGTNVLTF
TRBV10-2	TRBJ2-7	CASRRGLAGRSSYEQYF
TRBV12-3/TRBV12-4	TRBJ1-2	CAYSLVADYGYTF
TRBV5-1	TRBJ2-1	CVSSGLLGGGYNEQFF
TRBV6-1	TRBJ2-7	CARSETYDVGQYF
TRBV5-1	TRBJ2-3	CASSLEMRKDTQFF
TRBV6-1	TRBJ2-1	CASSGDWGSYNKQFF
TRBV6-5	TRBJ2-1	CAMGSGRAGEQFF
TRBV7-9	TRBJ2-5	CASSPLRTAKETQCF
TRBV5-1	TRBJ2-1	CASSGLLDEGYNEQFF
TRBV6-1	TRBJ2-4	CASSAIGGLGKNIQYF
TRBV28	TRBJ1-6	CTSSPWTDYNSPLHF
TRBV7-8	TRBJ2-5	CASRIVVQETQYF
TRBV13	TRBJ1-6	CAISSPGDRGDSPLHF
TRBV11-2	TRBJ2-7	CAGSSNRNSYEHYF
TRBV6-1	TRBJ2-3	CASSAASGKGSGTQYF
TRBV2	TRBJ1-5	CASSEWTGENQPQHF
TRBV5-1	TRBJ2-1	CASSLLEGSIGGAYNEQFF
TRBV29-1	TRBJ2-2	CSIRAGIGELFF
TRBV10-2	TRBJ2-1	CACSHDYNEQFF
TRBV2	TRBJ1-5	CASSDPPDQPQHF
TRBV4-3	TRBJ1-6	CASSQDLQGQGSSYNSPLHF
TRBV5-1	TRBJ1-5	CASWNQGKDQPQHF
TRBV11-1	TRBJ2-7	CVSCLDYEQYF
TRBV28	TRBJ2-1	CASSLPSERAKYVNEKFF
TRBV4-3	TRBJ1-5	CASSQERGQSQHF
TRBV12-3/TRBV12-4	TRBJ1-3	CASSLARGLSGKTIYF
TRBV5-4	TRBJ1-3	CASSLWGKSDTIYF
TRBV5-6	TRBJ2-7	CASCYLRGSFHEQYF
TRBV4-3	TRBJ2-2	CASSEAGHTGELFF